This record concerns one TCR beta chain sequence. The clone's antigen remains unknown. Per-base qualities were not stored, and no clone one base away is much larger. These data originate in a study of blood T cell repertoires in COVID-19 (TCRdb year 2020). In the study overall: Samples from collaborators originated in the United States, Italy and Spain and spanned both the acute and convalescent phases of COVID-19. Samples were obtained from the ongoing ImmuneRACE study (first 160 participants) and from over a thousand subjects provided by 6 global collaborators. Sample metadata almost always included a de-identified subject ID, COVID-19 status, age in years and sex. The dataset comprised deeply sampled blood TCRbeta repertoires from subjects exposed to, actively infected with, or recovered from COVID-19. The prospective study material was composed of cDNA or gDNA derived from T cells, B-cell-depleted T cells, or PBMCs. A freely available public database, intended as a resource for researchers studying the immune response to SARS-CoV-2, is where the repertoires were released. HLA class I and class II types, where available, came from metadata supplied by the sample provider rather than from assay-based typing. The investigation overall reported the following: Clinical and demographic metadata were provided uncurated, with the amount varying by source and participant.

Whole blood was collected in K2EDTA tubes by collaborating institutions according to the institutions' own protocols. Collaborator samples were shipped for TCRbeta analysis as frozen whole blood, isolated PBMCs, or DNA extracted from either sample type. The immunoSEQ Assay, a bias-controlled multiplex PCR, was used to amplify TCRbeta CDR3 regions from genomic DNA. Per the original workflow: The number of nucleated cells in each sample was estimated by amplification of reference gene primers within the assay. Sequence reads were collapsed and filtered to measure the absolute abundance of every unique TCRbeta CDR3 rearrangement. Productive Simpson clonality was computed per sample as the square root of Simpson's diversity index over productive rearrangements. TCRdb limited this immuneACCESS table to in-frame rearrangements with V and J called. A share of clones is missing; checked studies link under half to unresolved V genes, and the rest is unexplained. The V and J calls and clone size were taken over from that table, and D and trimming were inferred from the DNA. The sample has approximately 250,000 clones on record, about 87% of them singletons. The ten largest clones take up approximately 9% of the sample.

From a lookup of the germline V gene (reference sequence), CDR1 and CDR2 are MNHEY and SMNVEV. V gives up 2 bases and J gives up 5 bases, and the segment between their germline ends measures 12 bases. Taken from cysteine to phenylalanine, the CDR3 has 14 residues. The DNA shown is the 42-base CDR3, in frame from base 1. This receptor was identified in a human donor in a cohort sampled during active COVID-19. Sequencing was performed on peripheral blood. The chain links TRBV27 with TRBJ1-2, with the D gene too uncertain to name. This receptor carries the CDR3 CASSLVSSGYGYTF. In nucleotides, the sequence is TGTGCCAGCAGTTTAGTATCGAGCGGGTATGGCTACACCTTC.